The next 9 T cell receptor beta chains were all read from a single sample in a study of T cell responses to AZD1222 COVID-19 vaccine. The repertoire was sequenced with immunoSEQ multiplex PCR; TCRdb's copy has only in-frame clones and lacks some. The top ten hold around 3.9% of the sample, which has some 110,000 clones, 70% to 90% seen once. This material consisted of peripheral blood, taken on day 0 of MenACWY control vaccination. The origin of the receptors is an adult in good health.

This chain links TRBV6-5 with TRBJ1-5, with D possibly matching TRBD1 (5 bases). Germline V lookup: CDR1 MNHEY, CDR2 SVGAGI. The V gene lost 2 bases and the J gene lost 2 bases, with 13 bases spanning the gap. This CDR3 has 16 residues. CDR3 sequence reads: CASSYESPGRNQPQHF. DNA for the CDR3: TGTGCCAGCAGTTACGAATCACCAGGGCGCAATCAGCCCCAGCATTTT.

The chain combines TRBV5-1 with TRBJ2-7; 7 bases are a match to TRBD2. This CDR3 is built from 16 residues. Germline CDR1 is SGHRS and CDR2 is YFSETQ. Trimming at V came to 2 bases and at J to 1 base, leaving 9 bases not matched to a gene. For the CDR3, the DNA is TGCGCCAGCAGCTTCGGGGTGGGGGGAGGGTCCTACGAGCAGTACTTC. This codes for CASSFGVGGGSYEQYF.

The V call is TRBV2, the J call TRBJ1-6; no definite D call. The germline gives CDR1 SNHLY, CDR2 FYNNEI. The V end lost 2 bases, the J end lost 9 bases, and 14 bases lay between the germline ends. The CDR3 runs to 15 residues. The CDR3 sequence: CASSEWGLTGSPLHF. CDR3 DNA: TGTGCCAGCAGTGAATGGGGTCTAACGGGTTCACCCCTCCACTTT.

V is TRBV7-2 and J is TRBJ2-3, with D perhaps TRBD2 (6 bases). The CDR3 extends over 15 amino acids. Germline CDR1 SGHTA, CDR2 FQGNSA. Trimming pared 1 base from V and 3 bases from J, leaving 11 bases between. CDR3 sequence: CASSLGGGKTDTQYF. In DNA form, the CDR3 reads TGTGCCAGCAGCTTAGGGGGCGGGAAAACAGATACGCAGTATTTT. The full variable domain, with the rest looked up from reference TRBV7-2 and TRBJ2-3, is GAGVSQSPSNKVTEKGKDVELRCDPISGHTALYWYRQSLGQGLEFLIYFQGNSAPDKSGLPSDRFSAERTGGSVSTLTIQRTQQEDSAVYLCASSLGGGKTDTQYFGPGTRLTVL.

CDR3 loop: CASSTPTGTYSYEQYF. The CDR3 DNA reads TGTGCCAGCAGCACTCCGACGGGCACATACTCCTACGAGCAGTACTTC. The rearrangement links TRBV7-9 to TRBJ2-7; D is unresolved. CDR1 is SEHNR and CDR2 is FQNEAQ in the germline V gene (reference sequence). The CDR3 has 16 residues. Trimming took off 5 bases at V and 0 bases at J, with 17 bases between the two ends.

This sequence joins TRBV6-5 and TRBJ1-4; D unresolved. Germline lookup yields CDR1 MNHEY and CDR2 SVGAGI. V shed 6 bases and J shed 4 bases, with 12 bases lying between them. This CDR3 comprises 14 residues. The CDR3 nucleotides are TGTGCCAGCAGGCAGGCGGCCGGTAATGAAAAACTGTTTTTT. Translating it yields CASRQAAGNEKLFF.

This chain connects TRBV10-3 to TRBJ1-2, with a possible D match to TRBD1 (6 bases). The CDR3 sequence is 14 residues long. CDR1 and CDR2 (germline): ENHRY, SYGVKD. Trimming shortened V by 5 bases and J by 7 bases, and 17 bases separated the two germline ends. The CDR3 reads CAISRGGQMSGYTF. As DNA, the CDR3 is TGTGCCATCAGTCGTGGGGGGCAGATGAGTGGCTACACCTTC.

The V gene is TRBV28, the J gene TRBJ1-6; 7 bases agree with TRBD1. The V segment lost 3 bases and the J segment 6 bases; nucleotides outside the gene matches: 11. Looked up from germline, CDR1 is MDHEN and CDR2 is SYDVKM. The CDR3 is 17 residues long. In DNA, the CDR3 is TGTGCCAGCAGTTTTAGCGGGAAGGGACAGAGTAATTCACCCCTCCACTTT. Residues: CASSFSGKGQSNSPLHF.

This clone was observed a few times. The chain is built from TRBV9 and TRBJ2-2, with D tentatively TRBD1 (6 bases). CDR3 length: 17 amino acids. Germline V gene data show CDR1 as SGDLS and CDR2 as YYNGEE. Between the trimmed V and J ends, which lost 4 bases and 0 bases, there was a span of 16 bases. Here the CDR3 reads CASSTPREGANTGELFF. CDR3 nucleotide sequence: TGTGCCAGCAGCACCCCTCGAGAGGGGGCGAACACCGGGGAGCTGTTTTTT.